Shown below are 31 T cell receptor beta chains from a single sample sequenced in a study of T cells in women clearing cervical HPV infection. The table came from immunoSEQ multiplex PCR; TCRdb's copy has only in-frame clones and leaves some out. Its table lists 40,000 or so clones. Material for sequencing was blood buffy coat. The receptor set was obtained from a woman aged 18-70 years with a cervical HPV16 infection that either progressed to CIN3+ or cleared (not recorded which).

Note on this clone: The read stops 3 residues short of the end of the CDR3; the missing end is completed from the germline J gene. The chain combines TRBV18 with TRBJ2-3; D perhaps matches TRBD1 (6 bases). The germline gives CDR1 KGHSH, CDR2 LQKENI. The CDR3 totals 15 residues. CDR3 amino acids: CASSPRRTVQETQYF. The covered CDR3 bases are TGTGCCAGCTCCCCCAGGCGGACAGTCCAAGAGACG.

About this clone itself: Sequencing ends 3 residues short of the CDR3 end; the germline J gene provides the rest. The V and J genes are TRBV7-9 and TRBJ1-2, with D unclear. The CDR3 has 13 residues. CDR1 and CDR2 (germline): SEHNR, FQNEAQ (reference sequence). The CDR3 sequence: CASSSQNLDDYTF. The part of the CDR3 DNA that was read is TGTGCCAGCAGCTCGCAAAACCTAGACGAC. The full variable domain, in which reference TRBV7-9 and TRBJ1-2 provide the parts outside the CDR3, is DTGVSQNPRHKITKRGQNVTFRCDPISEHNRLYWYRQTLGQGPEFLTYFQNEAQLEKSRLLSDRFSAERPKGSFSTLEIQRTEQGDSAMYLCASSSQNLDDYTFGSGTRLTVV.

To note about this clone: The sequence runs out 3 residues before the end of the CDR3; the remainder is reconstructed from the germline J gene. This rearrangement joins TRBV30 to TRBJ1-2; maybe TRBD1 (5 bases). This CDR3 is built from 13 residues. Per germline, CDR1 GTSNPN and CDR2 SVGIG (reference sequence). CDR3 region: CAWSGRGEIGYTF. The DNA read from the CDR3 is TGTGCCTGGAGTGGAAGAGGGGAAATCGGC.

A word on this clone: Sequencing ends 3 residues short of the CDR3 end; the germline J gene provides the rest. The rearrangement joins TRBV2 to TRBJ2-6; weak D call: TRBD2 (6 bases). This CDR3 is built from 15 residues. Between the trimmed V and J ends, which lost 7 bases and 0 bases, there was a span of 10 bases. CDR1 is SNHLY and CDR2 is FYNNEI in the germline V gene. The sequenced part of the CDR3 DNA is TGTGCCAGCATTGGACTAACCTCTGGGGCCAACGTC. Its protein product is CASIGLTSGANV. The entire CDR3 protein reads CASIGLTSGANVLTF. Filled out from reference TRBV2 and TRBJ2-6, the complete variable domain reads EPEVTQTPSHQVTQMGQEVILRCVPISNHLYFYWYRQILGQKVEFLVSFYNNEISEKSEIFDDQFSVERPDGSNFTLKIRSTKLEDSAMYFCASIGLTSGANVLTFGAGSRLTVL.

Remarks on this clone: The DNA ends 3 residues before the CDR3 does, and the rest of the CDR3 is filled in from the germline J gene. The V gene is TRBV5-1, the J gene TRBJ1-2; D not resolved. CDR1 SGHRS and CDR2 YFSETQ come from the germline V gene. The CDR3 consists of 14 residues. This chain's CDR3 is CASSLAASVGDYTF. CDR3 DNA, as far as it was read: TGCGCCAGCAGCTTGGCCGCTAGCGTAGGCGAC.

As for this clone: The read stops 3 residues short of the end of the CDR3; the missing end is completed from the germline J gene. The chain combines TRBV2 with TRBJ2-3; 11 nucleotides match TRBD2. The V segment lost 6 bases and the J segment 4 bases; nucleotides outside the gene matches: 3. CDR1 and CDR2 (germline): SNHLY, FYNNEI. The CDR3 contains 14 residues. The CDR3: CASRTSGTADTQYF. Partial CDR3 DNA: TGTGCCAGCAGGACTAGCGGGACAGCAGATACG.

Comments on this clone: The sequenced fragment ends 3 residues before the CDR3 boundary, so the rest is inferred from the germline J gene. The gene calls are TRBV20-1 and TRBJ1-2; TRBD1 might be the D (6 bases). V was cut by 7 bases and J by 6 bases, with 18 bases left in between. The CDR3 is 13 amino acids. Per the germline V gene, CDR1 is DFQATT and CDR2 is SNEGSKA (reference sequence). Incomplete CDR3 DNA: TGCAGTGTTCCTCAGGGGCCCTGGGATGGC. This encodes CSVPQGPWDG. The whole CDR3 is CSVPQGPWDGYTF.

CDR3 bases read: TGTGCCTCAATCCCTGGGGGGACGGTCACTGAA. Amino acids: CASIPGGTVTE. The CDR3 as a whole reads CASIPGGTVTEAFF. The chain has TRBV30 and TRBJ1-1, with TRBD1 as a possible D gene (5 bases). The CDR3 extends 3 residues past the end of the read, so its final part is completed from the germline J gene. The length of the CDR3 is 14 residues. Trimming took 7 bases from V and 4 from J, leaving 19 bases between them. CDR1 GTSNPN and CDR2 SVGIG come from the germline V gene (reference sequence).

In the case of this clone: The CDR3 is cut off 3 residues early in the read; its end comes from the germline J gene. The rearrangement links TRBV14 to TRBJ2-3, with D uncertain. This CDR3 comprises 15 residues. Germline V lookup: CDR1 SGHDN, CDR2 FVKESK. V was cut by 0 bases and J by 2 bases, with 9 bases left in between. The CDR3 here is CASSQDSLLTDTQYF. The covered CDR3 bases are TGTGCCAGCAGCCAAGATAGTCTACTCACAGATACG. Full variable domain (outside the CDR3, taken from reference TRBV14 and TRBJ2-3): EAGVTQFPSHSVIEKGQTVTLRCDPISGHDNLYWYRRVMGKEIKFLLHFVKESKQDESGMPNNRFLAERTGGTYSTLKVQPAELEDSGVYFCASSQDSLLTDTQYFGPGTRLTVL.

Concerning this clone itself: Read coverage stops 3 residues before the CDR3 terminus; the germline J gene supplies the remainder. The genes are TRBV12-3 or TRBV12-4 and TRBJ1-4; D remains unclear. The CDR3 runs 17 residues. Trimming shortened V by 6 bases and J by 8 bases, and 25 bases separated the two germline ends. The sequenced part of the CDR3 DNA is TGTGCCAGCAGCCCCTCTCGGTCCAGACCCTTAGGGGAAAAA. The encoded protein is CASSPSRSRPLGEK. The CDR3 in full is CASSPSRSRPLGEKLFF.

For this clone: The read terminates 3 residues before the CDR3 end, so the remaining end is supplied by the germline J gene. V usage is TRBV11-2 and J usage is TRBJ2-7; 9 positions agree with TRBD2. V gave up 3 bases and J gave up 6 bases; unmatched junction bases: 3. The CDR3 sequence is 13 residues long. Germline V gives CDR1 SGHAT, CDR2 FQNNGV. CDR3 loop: CASSLGLASEQYF. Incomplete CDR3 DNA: TGTGCCAGCAGCTTGGGACTAGCCTCCGAG.

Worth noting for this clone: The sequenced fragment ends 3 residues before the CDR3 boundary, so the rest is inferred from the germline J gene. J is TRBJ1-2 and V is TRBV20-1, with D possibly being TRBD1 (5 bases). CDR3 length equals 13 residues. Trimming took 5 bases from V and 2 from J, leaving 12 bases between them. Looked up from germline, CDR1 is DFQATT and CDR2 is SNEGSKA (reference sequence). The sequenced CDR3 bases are TGCAGTGCTCCGCTAGACAGCAACTATGGC. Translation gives CSAPLDSNYG. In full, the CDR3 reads CSAPLDSNYGYTF.

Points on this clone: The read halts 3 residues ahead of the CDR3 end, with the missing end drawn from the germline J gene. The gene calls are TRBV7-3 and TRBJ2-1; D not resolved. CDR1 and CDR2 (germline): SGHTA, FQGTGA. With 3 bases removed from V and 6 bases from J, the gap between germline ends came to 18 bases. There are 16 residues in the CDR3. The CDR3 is CASSLGRDAEVNEQFF. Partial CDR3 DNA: TGTGCCAGCAGCTTGGGTCGAGACGCGGAAGTCAATGAG.

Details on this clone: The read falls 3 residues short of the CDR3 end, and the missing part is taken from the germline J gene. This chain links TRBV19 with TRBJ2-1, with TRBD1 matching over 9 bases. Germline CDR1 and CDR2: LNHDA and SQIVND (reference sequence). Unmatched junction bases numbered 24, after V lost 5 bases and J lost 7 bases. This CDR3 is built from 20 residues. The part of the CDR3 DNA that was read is TGTGCCAGTAGTGTCCGCCGGTCTAGGCTCGGGGACAGGGTGGGGAATGAG. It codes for CASSVRRSRLGDRVGNE. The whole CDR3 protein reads CASSVRRSRLGDRVGNEQFF.

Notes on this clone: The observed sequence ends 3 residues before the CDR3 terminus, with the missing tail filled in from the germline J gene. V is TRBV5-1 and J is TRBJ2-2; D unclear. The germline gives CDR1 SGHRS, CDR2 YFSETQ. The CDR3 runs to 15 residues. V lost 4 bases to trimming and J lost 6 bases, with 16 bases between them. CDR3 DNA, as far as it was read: TGCGCCAGCAGCACCGCCCGGGTCTCGGCCGGGGAG. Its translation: CASSTARVSAGE. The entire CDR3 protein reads CASSTARVSAGELFF.

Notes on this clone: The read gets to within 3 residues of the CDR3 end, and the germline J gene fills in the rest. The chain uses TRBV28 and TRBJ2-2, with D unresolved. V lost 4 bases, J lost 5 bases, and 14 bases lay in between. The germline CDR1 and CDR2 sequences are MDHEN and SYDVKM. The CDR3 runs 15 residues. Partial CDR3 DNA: TGTGCCAGCAGTTACCCGGGTGTAGGAACCGGGGAG. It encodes CASSYPGVGTGE. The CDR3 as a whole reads CASSYPGVGTGELFF.

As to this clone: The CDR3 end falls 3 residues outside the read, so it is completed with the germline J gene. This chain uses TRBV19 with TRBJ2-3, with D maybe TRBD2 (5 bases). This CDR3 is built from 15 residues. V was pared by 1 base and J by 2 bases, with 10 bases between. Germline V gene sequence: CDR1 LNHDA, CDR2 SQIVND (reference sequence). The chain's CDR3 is CASSIARGFTDTQYF. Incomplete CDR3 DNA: TGTGCCAGTAGTATAGCCCGGGGTTTCACAGATACG.

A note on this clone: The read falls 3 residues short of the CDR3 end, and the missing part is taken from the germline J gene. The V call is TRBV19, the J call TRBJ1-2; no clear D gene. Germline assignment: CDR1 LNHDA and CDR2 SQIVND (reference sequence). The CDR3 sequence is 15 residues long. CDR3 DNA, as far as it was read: TGTGCCAGTAGTATAATAGGGAAAGACTACGATGAC. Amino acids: CASSIIGKDYDD. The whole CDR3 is CASSIIGKDYDDYTF.

The CDR3 reads CASSLAVGSLYEQYF. The sequenced CDR3 bases are TGTGCCAGCAGCTTAGCAGTTGGTAGTTTGTACGAG. The gene calls are TRBV7-6 and TRBJ2-7, with D uncertain. Coverage ceases 3 residues before the CDR3 finishes, and the germline J gene fills in the end. Trimming stripped 0 bases from V and 4 bases from J, with 13 bases between. The CDR3 is made up of 15 amino acids. CDR1 and CDR2 (germline): SGHVS, FNYEAQ.

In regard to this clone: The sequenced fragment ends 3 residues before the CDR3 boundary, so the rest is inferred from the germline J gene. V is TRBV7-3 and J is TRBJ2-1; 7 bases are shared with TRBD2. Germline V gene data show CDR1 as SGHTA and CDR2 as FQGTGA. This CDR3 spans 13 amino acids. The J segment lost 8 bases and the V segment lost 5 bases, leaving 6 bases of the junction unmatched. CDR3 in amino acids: CASSAPGGDEQFF. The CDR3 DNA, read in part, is TGTGCCAGCAGCGCCCCGGGGGGAGATGAG.

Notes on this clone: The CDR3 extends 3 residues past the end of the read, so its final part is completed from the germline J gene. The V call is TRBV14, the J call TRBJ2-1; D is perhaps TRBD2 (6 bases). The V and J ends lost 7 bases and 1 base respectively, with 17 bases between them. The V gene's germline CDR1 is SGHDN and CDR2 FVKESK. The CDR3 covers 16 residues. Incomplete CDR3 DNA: TGTGCCAGCACCCCAGAACGGGACTCGTCCTACAATGAG. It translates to CASTPERDSSYNE. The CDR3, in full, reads CASTPERDSSYNEQFF.

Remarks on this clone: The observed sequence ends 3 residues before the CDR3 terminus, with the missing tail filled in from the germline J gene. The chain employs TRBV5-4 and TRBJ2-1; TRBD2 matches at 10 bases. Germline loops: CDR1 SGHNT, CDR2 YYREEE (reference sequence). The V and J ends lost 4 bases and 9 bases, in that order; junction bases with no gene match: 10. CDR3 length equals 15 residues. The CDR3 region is CASSASGRAKREQFF. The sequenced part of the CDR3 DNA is TGTGCCAGCAGCGCAAGCGGGAGGGCCAAACGTGAG.

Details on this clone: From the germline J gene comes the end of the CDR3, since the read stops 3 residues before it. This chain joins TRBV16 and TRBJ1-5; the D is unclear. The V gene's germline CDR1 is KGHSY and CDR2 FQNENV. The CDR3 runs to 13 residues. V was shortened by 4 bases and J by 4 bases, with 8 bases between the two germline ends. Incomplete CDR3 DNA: TGTGCCAGCAGCCGTAGCGATAATCAGCCC. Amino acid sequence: CASSRSDNQP. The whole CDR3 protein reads CASSRSDNQPQHF.

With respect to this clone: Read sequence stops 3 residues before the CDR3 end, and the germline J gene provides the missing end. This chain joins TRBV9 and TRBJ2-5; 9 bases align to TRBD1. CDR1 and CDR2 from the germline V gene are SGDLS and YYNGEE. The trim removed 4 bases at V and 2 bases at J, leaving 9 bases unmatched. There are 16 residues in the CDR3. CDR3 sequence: CASSRPGQGLQETQYF. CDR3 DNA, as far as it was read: TGTGCCAGCAGCCGACCGGGACAGGGATTACAAGAGACC.

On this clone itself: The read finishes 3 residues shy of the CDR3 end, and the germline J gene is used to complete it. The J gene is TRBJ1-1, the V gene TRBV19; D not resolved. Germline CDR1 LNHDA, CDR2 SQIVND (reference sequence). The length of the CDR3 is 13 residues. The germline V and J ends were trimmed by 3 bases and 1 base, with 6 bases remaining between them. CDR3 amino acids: CASSIMANTEAFF. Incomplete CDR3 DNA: TGTGCCAGTAGTATTATGGCGAACACTGAA.

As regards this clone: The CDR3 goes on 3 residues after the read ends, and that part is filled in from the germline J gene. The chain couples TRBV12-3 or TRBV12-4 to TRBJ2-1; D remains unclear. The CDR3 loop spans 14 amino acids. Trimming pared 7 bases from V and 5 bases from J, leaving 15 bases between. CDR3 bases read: TGTGCCAGCACCCACTACCGCTTAAACAATGAG. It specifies CASTHYRLNNE. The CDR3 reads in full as CASTHYRLNNEQFF.

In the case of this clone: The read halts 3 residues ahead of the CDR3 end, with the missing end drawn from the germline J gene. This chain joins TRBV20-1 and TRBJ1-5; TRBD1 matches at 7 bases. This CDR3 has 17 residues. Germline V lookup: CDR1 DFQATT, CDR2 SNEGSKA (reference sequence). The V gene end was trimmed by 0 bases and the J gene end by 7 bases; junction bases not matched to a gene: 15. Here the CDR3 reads CSARDRGAGGREQPQHF. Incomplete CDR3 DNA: TGCAGTGCTAGAGATCGGGGAGCAGGGGGTAGAGAACAGCCC.

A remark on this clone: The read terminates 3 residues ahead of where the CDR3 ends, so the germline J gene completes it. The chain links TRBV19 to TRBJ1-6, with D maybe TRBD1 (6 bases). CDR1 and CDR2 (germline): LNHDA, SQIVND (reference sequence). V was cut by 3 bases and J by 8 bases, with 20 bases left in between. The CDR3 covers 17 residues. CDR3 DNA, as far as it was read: TGTGCCAGTAGTATCACCATCCTACAGGGTAGGGATTCACCC. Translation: CASSITILQGRDSP. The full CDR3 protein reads CASSITILQGRDSPLHF.

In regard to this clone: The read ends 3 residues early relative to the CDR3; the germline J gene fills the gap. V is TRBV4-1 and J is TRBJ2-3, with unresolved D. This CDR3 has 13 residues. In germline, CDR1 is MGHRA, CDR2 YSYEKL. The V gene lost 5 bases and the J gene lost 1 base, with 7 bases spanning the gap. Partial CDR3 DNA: TGCGCCAGCAGCTACGCGGGCACAGATACG. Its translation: CASSYAGTDT. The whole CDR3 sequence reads CASSYAGTDTQYF.

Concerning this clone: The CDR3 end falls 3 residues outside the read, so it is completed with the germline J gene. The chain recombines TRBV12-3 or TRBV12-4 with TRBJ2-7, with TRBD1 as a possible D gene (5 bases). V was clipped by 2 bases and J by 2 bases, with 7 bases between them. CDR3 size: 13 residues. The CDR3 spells CASSLSRAYEQYF. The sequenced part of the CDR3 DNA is TGTGCCAGCAGTTTATCCAGGGCCTACGAG.

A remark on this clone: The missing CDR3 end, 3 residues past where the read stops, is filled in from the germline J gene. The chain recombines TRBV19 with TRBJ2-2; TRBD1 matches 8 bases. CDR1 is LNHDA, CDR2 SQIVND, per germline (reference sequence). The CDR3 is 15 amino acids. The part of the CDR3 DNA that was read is TGTGCCAGTAGTCCGGACAGGGCTAGCAATTCACCG. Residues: CASSPDRASNSP. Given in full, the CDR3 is CASSPDRASNSPLFF.